These 16 T cell receptor beta chains were sequenced from one sample in a study of shared clonotypes between healthy human individuals. The table came from immunoSEQ multiplex PCR; TCRdb's copy has only in-frame clones and leaves some out. The repertoire has some 2,500,000 clones, 90% to 95% of them found once; the top ten carry about 0.34%. The sequencing sample was made of naive CD4+ T cells from PBMCs. Documented subset: CD45RA+ positively selected. The receptors originated from a man younger than 30 in good health. Some clones in this sample may be carry-over from other donors' samples.

This chain connects TRBV5-1 to TRBJ1-2, with unresolved D. Germline V gene lookup returns CDR1 SGHRS and CDR2 YFSETQ. There are 15 residues in the CDR3. V was cut by 4 bases and J by 4 bases, with 17 bases left in between. The CDR3 is CASSAGGVGSYGYTF. CDR3 bases: TGCGCCAGCAGCGCCGGAGGAGTCGGCTCCTATGGCTACACCTTC.

V and J are TRBV4-3 and TRBJ1-2, with D possibly being TRBD1 (5 bases). In germline, CDR1 is LGHNA, CDR2 YSLEER. The CDR3 is made up of 13 amino acids. Trimming cost V 1 base and J 9 bases, with 12 bases left between them. The CDR3 spells CASSQGTGGSYTF. The CDR3, as DNA: TGCGCCAGCAGCCAAGGTACGGGGGGTAGCTACACCTTC.

Points on this clone: Other DNA sequences in the same sample also yield this CDR3. This rearrangement joins TRBV18 to TRBJ1-3; perhaps TRBD1 as D (5 bases). The CDR3 runs to 14 residues. Germline loops: CDR1 KGHSH, CDR2 LQKENI. Trimming cost V 2 bases and J 0 bases, with 5 bases left between them. CDR3 sequence (DNA): TGTGCCAGCTCACCAGGGGCCTCTGGAAACACCATATATTTT. Its translation is CASSPGASGNTIYF.

The J gene is TRBJ1-1, the V gene TRBV14; TRBD1 agrees at 9 bases. Germline V CDR1 and CDR2: SGHDN, FVKESK. The CDR3 extends over 12 amino acids. Trimming took 4 bases from V and 8 from J; bases not matched to a gene: 2. The CDR3 loop reads CASSRDRGEAFF. The DNA for the CDR3 is TGTGCCAGCAGCCGCGACAGGGGGGAAGCTTTCTTT.

A single count supports this clone. This chain joins TRBV18 and TRBJ1-3; D is undetermined. This CDR3 is 14 amino acids long. The V end was cut by 3 bases, the J end by 4 bases, with 10 bases between. Germline V gives CDR1 KGHSH, CDR2 LQKENI. CDR3 amino acids: CASSPGRQGNTIYF. Here the CDR3 DNA reads TGTGCCAGCTCACCTGGCAGGCAAGGAAACACCATATATTTT.

V and J are TRBV6-5 and TRBJ1-3, with no clear D. This CDR3 contains 15 residues. V gave up 5 bases and J gave up 8 bases, with 19 bases separating them. Germline lookup yields CDR1 MNHEY and CDR2 SVGAGI. The chain's CDR3 is CASSTTGLSPDTIYF. The DNA of the CDR3 is TGTGCCAGCAGTACGACCGGGTTATCCCCGGACACCATATATTTT.

This rearrangement joins TRBV11-2 to TRBJ2-7; D perhaps matches TRBD1 (7 bases). V was shortened by 5 bases and J by 6 bases, with 17 bases between the two germline ends. The CDR3 extends over 14 amino acids. In germline, CDR1 is SGHAT, CDR2 FQNNGV. The CDR3: CASSAGGSRVEQYF. The CDR3 DNA follows: TGTGCCAGCAGCGCAGGGGGGAGTAGGGTCGAGCAGTACTTC.

The V gene is TRBV10-3, the J gene TRBJ2-6, with D perhaps matching TRBD1 (6 bases). The ends were cut back, 0 bases at V and 3 bases at J, with 9 bases in the middle. CDR3 length: 16 residues. The germline V gene has CDR1 ENHRY and CDR2 SYGVKD. The CDR3 DNA sequence: TGTGCCATCAGTGAGTCAGCAGGGGTTGGGGCCAACGTCCTGACTTTC. Protein: CAISESAGVGANVLTF.

Regarding this clone: Other DNA sequences in this specimen translate into the identical CDR3. V usage is TRBV2 and J usage is TRBJ2-2, with 9 bases aligning to TRBD1. The CDR3 runs 16 residues. V was clipped by 5 bases and J by 1 base; unmatched bases: 5. The germline gives CDR1 SNHLY, CDR2 FYNNEI. CDR3 in amino acids: CASSLQGALNTGELFF. The CDR3 DNA reads TGTGCCAGCAGTCTACAGGGGGCCCTGAACACCGGGGAGCTGTTTTTT.

This chain links TRBV18 with TRBJ2-7; 9 positions agree with TRBD2. Germline V CDR1 and CDR2: KGHSH, LQKENI. This CDR3 is 14 amino acids long. Trimming took 6 bases from V and 0 from J; bases not matched to a gene: 3. The CDR3 loop is CASSIAGASYEQYF. The CDR3 DNA reads TGTGCCAGCTCTATAGCGGGGGCCTCCTACGAGCAGTACTTC.

This chain links TRBV7-2 with TRBJ2-3, with D possibly matching TRBD2 (6 bases). Trimming left V 5 bases short and J 4 bases short, with 22 bases between. The CDR3 consists of 17 residues. Germline CDR1 reads SGHTA; CDR2 reads FQGNSA. CDR3 DNA: TGTGCCAGCAGCCCCGGGACTCTTAGCCGGTACGCAGATACGCAGTATTTT. As protein: CASSPGTLSRYADTQYF. The variable domain in full, completed from reference TRBV7-2 and TRBJ2-3, reads GAGVSQSPSNKVTEKGKDVELRCDPISGHTALYWYRQSLGQGLEFLIYFQGNSAPDKSGLPSDRFSAERTGGSVSTLTIQRTQQEDSAVYLCASSPGTLSRYADTQYFGPGTRLTVL.

The V gene is TRBV7-2, the J gene TRBJ1-2, with D maybe TRBD1 (5 bases). Per the germline V gene, CDR1 is SGHTA and CDR2 is FQGNSA. This CDR3 spans 15 amino acids. V lost 6 bases to trimming and J lost 9 bases, with 23 bases between them. For the CDR3, the DNA is TGTGCCAGCAGAAAAGAGGCGACAGTCGAACGAAGCTACACCTTC. It translates to CASRKEATVERSYTF.

The V call is TRBV6-5, the J call TRBJ2-5, with D perhaps TRBD2 (5 bases). V dropped 7 bases and J dropped 5 bases, with 14 bases sitting between them. Germline-derived CDR1 and CDR2 are MNHEY and SVGAGI. The CDR3 sequence is 13 residues long. The CDR3 DNA sequence: TGTGCCAGCACTGCCGGGGTGTGGGAGACCCAGTACTTC. Amino acid sequence: CASTAGVWETQYF.

This rearrangement joins TRBV6-5 to TRBJ2-3; D gene unclear. CDR3 length: 11 amino acids. The ends were cut back, 11 bases at V and 6 bases at J, with 12 bases in the middle. Germline CDR1 is MNHEY and CDR2 is SVGAGI. The CDR3 DNA follows: TGTGCCCCCCTCCGCCCCGATACGCAGTATTTT. Translation gives CAPLRPDTQYF.

V gene TRBV4-3 combines with J gene TRBJ2-3, with 10 bases aligning to TRBD2. This CDR3 spans 16 amino acids. The ends lost 1 base at V and 7 bases at J; junction bases unmatched: 8. Germline V CDR1 and CDR2: LGHNA, YSLEER. This CDR3 reads CASSQVWEREGYTQYF. Written as DNA, the CDR3 is TGCGCCAGCAGCCAAGTTTGGGAGCGGGAGGGGTATACGCAGTATTTT.

CDR3 in DNA: TGTGCCAGCCAACTGCGGGAGGCGGCCACAGATACGCAGTATTTT. Protein sequence: CASQLREAATDTQYF. The V call is TRBV5-4, the J call TRBJ2-3; 8 positions match TRBD2. The CDR3 is 15 amino acids. J lost 2 bases, V lost 7 bases, and 9 bases had no gene match. Germline CDR1 SGHNT, CDR2 YYREEE (reference sequence).